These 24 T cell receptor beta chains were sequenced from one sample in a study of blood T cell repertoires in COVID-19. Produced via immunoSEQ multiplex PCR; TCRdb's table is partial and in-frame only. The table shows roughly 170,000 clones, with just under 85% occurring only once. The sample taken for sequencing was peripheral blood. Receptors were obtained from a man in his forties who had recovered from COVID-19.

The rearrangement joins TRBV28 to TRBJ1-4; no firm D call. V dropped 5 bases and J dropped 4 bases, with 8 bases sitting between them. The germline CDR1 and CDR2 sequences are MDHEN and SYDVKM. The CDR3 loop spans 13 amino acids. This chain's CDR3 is CASSPDYNEKLFF. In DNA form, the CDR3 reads TGTGCCAGCAGTCCGGACTATAATGAAAAACTGTTTTTT.

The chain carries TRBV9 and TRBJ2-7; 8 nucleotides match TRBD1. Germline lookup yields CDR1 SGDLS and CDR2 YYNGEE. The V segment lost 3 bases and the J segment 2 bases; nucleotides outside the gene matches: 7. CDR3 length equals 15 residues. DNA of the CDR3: TGTGCCAGCAGCGAATCAACAGGGGGTCCCTACGAGCAGTACTTC. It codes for CASSESTGGPYEQYF.

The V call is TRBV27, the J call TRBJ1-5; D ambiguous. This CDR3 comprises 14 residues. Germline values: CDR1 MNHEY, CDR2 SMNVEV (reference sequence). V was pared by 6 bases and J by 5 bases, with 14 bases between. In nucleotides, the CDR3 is TGTGCCAGCAGGCCTAGCCGGGAGGATCAGCCCCAGCATTTT. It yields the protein CASRPSREDQPQHF.

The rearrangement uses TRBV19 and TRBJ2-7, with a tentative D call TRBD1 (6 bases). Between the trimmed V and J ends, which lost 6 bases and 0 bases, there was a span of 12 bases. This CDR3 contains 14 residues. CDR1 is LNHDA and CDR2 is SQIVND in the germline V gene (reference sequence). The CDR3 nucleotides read TGTGCCAGTAGGCGCCGGGACAACTCCTACGAGCAGTACTTC. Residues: CASRRRDNSYEQYF.

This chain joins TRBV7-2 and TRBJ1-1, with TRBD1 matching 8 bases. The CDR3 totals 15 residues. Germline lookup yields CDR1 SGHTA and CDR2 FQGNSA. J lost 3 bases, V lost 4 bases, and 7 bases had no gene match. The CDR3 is CASSSAPDRDTEAFF. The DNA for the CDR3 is TGTGCCAGCAGCTCAGCACCGGACAGGGACACTGAAGCTTTCTTT.

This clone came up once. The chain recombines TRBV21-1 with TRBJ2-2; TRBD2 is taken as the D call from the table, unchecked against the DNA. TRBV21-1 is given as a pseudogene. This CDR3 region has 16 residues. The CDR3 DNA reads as TGTGCCAGCAGCAAAAATCTGGCGGGGGACACCGGGGAGCTGTTTTTT. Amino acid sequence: CASSKNLAGDTGELFF.

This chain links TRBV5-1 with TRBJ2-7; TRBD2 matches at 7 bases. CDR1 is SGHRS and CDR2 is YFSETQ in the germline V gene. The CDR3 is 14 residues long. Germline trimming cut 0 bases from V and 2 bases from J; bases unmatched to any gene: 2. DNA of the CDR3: TGCGCCAGCAGCTTGGCTAGCGGAACCTACGAGCAGTACTTC. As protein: CASSLASGTYEQYF.

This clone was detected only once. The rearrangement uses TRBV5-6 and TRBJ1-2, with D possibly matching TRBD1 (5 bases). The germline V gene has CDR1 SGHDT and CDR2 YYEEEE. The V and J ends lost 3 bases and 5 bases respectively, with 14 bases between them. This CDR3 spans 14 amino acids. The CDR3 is CASSSGAGGYGYTF. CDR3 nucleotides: TGTGCCAGCAGCTCCGGGGCCGGGGGTTATGGCTACACCTTC.

CDR3 sequence: CASTGQGWNSPLHF. For the CDR3, the DNA is TGTGCCAGTACCGGACAGGGGTGGAATTCACCCCTCCACTTT. The chain couples TRBV19 to TRBJ1-6; 9 nucleotides agree with TRBD1. Germline CDR1 reads LNHDA; CDR2 reads SQIVND (reference sequence). V shed 7 bases, J shed 7 bases, and the junction held 5 bases outside the gene matches. CDR3 length equals 14 residues.

The CDR3 nucleotides are TGTGCCAGCTCACCACTAATACAAGAGACCCAGTACTTC. Encoded protein: CASSPLIQETQYF. The chain combines TRBV18 with TRBJ2-5; no definite D call. Germline CDR1 reads KGHSH; CDR2 reads LQKENI. Trimming took off 1 base at V and 2 bases at J, with 5 bases between the two ends. The CDR3 extends over 13 amino acids.

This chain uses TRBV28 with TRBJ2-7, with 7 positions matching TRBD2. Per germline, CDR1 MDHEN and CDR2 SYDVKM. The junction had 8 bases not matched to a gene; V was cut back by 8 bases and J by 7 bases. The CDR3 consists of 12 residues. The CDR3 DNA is TGTGCCAGCGGGGTCAGGGAGGGAGAGCAGTACTTC. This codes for CASGVREGEQYF. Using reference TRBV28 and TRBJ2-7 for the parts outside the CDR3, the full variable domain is DVKVTQSSRYLVKRTGEKVFLECVQDMDHENMFWYRQDPGLGLRLIYFSYDVKMKEKGDIPEGYSVSREKKERFSLILESASTNQTSMYLCASGVREGEQYFGPGTRLTVT.

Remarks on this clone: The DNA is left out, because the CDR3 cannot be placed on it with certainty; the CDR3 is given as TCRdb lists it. CDR3 sequence: CSVATGTDRRSF. The chain uses TRBV29-1 and TRBJ1-2; the table's TRBD1 call for D was not verified on the DNA. Looked up from germline, CDR1 is SQVTM and CDR2 is ANQGSEA. The CDR3 contains 12 residues when both ends are counted.

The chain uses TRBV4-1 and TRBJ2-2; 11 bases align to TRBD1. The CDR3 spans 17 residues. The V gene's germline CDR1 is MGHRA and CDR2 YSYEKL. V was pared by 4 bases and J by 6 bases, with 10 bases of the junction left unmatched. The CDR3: CASSRLPRGQGAGELFF. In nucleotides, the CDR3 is TGCGCCAGCAGCCGTCTCCCCAGGGGACAGGGGGCCGGGGAGCTGTTTTTT.

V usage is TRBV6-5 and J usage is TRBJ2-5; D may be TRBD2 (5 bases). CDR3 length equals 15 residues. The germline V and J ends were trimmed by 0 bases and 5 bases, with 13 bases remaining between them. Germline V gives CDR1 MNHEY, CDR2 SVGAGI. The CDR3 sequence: CASSYSGAPGETQYF. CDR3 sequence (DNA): TGTGCCAGCAGTTACTCGGGAGCACCGGGGGAGACCCAGTACTTC.

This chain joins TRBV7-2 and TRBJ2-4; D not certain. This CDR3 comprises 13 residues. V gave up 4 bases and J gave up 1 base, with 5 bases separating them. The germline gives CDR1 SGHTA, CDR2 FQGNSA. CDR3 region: CASSSPAKNIQYF. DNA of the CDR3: TGTGCCAGCAGCTCCCCTGCCAAAAACATTCAGTACTTC.

Here the CDR3 DNA reads TGTGCCAGCAGCCACTTTGTCGGACAGGGGGATGAAAAACTGTTTTTT. It yields the protein CASSHFVGQGDEKLFF. The V call is TRBV4-2, the J call TRBJ1-4, with 10 positions matching TRBD1. The CDR3 is 16 amino acids. The trim removed 3 bases at V and 6 bases at J, leaving 7 bases unmatched. Germline values: CDR1 LGHNA, CDR2 YNFKEQ.

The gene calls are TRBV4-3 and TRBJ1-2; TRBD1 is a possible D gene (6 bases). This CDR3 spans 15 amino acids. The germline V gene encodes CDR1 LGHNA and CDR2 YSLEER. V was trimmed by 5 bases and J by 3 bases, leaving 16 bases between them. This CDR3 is CASSATRGGYYGYTF. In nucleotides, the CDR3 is TGCGCCAGCAGCGCCACAAGGGGGGGTTACTATGGCTACACCTTC.

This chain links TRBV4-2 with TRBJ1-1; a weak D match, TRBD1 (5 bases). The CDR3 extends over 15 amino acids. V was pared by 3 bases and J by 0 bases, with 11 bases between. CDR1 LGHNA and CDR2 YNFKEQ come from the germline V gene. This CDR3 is CASSQLQALNTEAFF. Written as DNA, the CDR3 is TGTGCCAGCAGCCAGTTACAGGCCTTGAACACTGAAGCTTTCTTT.

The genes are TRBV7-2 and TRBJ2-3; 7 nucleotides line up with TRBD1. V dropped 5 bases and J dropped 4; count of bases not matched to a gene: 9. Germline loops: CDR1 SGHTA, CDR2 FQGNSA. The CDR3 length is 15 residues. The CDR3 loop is CASSRQGDRADTQYF. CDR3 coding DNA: TGTGCCAGCAGCAGACAGGGTGATCGTGCAGATACGCAGTATTTT.

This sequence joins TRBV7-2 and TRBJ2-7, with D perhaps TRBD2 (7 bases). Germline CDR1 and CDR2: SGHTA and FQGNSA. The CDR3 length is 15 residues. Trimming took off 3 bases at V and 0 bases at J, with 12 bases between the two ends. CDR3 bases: TGTGCCAGCAGCTTGGGGGGGGCTCCCTCCTACGAGCAGTACTTC. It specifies CASSLGGAPSYEQYF.

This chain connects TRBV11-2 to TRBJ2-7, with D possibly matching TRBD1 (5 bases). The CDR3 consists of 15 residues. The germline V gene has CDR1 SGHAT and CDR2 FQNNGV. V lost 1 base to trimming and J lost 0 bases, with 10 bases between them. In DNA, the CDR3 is TGTGCCAGCAGCTTAGGAGCAGGGCTCTCCTACGAGCAGTACTTC. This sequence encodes CASSLGAGLSYEQYF.

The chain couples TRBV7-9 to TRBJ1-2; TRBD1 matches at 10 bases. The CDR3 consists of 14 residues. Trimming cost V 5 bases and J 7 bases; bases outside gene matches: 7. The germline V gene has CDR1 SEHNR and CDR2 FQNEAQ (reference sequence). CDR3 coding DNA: TGTGCCAGCAGCCCCGGGACAGGGGTTGGTGGCTACACCTTC. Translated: CASSPGTGVGGYTF. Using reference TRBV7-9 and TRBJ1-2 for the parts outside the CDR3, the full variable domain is DTGVSQNPRHKITKRGQNVTFRCDPISEHNRLYWYRQTLGQGPEFLTYFQNEAQLEKSRLLSDRFSAERPKGSFSTLEIQRTEQGDSAMYLCASSPGTGVGGYTFGSGTRLTVV.

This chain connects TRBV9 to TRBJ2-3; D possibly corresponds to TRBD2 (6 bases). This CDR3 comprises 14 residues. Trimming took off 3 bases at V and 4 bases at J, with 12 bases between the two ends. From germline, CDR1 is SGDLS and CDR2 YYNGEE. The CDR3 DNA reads TGTGCCAGCAGCGAAGGCCGCGGGGCAGATACGCAGTATTTT. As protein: CASSEGRGADTQYF.

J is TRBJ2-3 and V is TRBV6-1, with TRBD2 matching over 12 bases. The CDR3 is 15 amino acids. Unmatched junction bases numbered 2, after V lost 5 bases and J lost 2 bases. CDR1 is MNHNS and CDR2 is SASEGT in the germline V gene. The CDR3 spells CASSRTSGVTDTQYF. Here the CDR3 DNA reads TGTGCCAGCAGTCGGACTAGCGGGGTCACAGATACGCAGTATTTT.